The entry that follows covers one T cell receptor beta chain sequence. No antigen is known for it. The sample comes from a study of radiotherapy plus CTLA-4 blockade in lung cancer. Overall study findings and caveats: With interferon-beta, early dynamics of blood T cell clones were reported to best predict response.

V shed 3 bases and J shed 4 bases, with 10 bases lying between them. CDR3 length: 14 residues. Germline CDR1 ENHRY, CDR2 SYGVKD. Profiled with immunoSEQ multiplex PCR; TCRdb holds only in-frame clones, not every one. The top ten hold roughly 4.9% of the sample, which has tens of thousands of clones, almost 85% seen once. This sequence originates from a human donor with non-small cell lung cancer whose response to radiotherapy plus ipilimumab could not be evaluated. The sequencing used peripheral blood, collected from a patient treated with radiotherapy plus ipilimumab. This chain connects TRBV10-3 to TRBJ2-1; weak D call: TRBD2 (5 bases). CDR3 DNA sequence: TGTGCCATCAGTGATCTGGACTCTTACAATGAGCAGTTCTTC. It yields the protein CAISDLDSYNEQFF.